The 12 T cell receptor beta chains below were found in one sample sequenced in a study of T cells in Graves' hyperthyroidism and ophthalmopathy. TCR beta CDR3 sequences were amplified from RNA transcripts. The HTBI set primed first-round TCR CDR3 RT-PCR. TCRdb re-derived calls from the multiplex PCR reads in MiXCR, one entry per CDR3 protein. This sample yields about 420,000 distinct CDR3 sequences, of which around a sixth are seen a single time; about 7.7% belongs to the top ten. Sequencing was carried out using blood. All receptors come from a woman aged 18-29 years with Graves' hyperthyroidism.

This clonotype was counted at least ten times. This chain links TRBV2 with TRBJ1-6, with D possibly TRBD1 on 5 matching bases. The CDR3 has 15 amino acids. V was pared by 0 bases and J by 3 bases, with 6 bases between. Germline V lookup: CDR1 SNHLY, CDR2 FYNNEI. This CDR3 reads CASSEAQGYNSPLHF. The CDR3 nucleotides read TGTGCCAGCAGTGAAGCGCAGGGCTATAATTCACCCCTCCACTTT. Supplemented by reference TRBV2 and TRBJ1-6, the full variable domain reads EPEVTQTPSHQVTQMGQEVILRCVPISNHLYFYWYRQILGQKVEFLVSFYNNEISEKSEIFDDQFSVERPDGSNFTLKIRSTKLEDSAMYFCASSEAQGYNSPLHFGNGTRLTVT.

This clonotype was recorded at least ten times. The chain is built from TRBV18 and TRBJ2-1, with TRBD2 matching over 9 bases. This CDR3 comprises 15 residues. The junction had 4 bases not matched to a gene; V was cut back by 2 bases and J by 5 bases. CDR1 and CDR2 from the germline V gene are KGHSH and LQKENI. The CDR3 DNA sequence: TGTGCCAGCTCACCAGGAAGCGGGAGGAACAATGAGCAGTTCTTC. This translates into CASSPGSGRNNEQFF.

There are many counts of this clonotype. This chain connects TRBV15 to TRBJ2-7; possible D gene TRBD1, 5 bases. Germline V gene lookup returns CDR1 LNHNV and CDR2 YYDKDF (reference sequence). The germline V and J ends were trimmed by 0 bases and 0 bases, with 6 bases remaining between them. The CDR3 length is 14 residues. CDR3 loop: CATSRDRASYEQYF. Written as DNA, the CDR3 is TGTGCCACCAGCAGAGACAGGGCCTCCTACGAGCAGTACTTC.

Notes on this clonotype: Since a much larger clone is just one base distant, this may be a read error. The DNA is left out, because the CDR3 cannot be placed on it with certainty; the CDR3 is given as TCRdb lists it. Here the CDR3 reads CSVVGQGNTIHF. The chain recombines TRBV29-1 with TRBJ1-3; the D call TRBD1 from the table was never checked on the DNA. The length of the CDR3 is 12 amino acids, counting both ends. In germline, CDR1 is SQVTM, CDR2 ANQGSEA.

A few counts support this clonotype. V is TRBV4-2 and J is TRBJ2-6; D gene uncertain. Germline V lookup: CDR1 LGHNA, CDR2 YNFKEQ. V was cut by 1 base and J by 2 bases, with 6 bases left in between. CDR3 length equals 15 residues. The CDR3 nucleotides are TGTGCCAGCAGCCAAGCCTTTACTGGGGCCAACGTCCTGACTTTC. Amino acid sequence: CASSQAFTGANVLTF.

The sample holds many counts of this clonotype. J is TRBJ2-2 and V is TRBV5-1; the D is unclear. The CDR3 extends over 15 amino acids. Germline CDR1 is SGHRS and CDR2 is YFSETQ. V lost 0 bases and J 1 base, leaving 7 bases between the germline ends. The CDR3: CASSLAAGNTGELFF. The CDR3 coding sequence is TGCGCCAGCAGCTTGGCAGCAGGGAACACCGGGGAGCTGTTTTTT.

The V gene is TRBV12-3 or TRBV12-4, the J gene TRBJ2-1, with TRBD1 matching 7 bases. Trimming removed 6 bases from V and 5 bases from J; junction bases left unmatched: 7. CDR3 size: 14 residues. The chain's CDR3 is CASSLGGLDNEQFF. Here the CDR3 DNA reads TGTGCCAGCAGCCTAGGGGGCCTAGACAATGAGCAGTTCTTC.

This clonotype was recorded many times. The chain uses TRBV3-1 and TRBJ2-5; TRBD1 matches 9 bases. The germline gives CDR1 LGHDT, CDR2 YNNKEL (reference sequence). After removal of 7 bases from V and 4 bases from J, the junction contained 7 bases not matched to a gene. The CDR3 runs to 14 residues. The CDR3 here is CASTPRTGAETQYF. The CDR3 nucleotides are TGTGCCAGCACCCCAAGGACAGGGGCAGAGACCCAGTACTTC.

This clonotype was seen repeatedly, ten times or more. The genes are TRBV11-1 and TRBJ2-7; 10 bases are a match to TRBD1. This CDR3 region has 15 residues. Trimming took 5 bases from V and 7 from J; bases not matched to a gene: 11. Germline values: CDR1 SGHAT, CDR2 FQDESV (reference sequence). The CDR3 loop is CASSRFTGTGDEQYF. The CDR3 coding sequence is TGTGCCAGCAGCCGATTTACCGGGACAGGGGATGAGCAGTACTTC.

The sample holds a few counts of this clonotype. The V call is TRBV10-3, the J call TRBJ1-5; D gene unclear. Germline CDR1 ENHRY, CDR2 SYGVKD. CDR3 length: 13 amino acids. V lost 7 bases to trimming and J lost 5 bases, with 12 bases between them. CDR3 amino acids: CAITVGIDQPQHF. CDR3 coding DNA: TGTGCCATCACCGTCGGCATCGATCAGCCCCAGCATTTT.

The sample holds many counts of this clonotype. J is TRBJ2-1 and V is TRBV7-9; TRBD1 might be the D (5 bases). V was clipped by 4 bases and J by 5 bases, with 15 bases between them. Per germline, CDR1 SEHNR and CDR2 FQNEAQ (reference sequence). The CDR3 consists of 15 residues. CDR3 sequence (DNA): TGTGCCAGCAGCTCTCCCACCAGGGTCGACAATGAGCAGTTCTTC. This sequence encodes CASSSPTRVDNEQFF. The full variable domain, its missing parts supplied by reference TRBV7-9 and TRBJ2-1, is DTGVSQNPRHKITKRGQNVTFRCDPISEHNRLYWYRQTLGQGPEFLTYFQNEAQLEKSRLLSDRFSAERPKGSFSTLEIQRTEQGDSAMYLCASSSPTRVDNEQFFGPGTRLTVL.

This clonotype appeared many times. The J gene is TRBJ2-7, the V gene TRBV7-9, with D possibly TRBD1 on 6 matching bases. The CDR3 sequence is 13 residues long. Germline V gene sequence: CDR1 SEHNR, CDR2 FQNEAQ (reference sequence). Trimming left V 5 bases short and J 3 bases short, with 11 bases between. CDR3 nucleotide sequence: TGTGCCAGCAGCGGGGACACGTACTACGAGCAGTACTTC. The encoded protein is CASSGDTYYEQYF.